Sequencing of this T cell receptor (beta chain) was carried out in a study of shared clonotypes between healthy human individuals. Study conclusions and caveats: Richness estimates generally favored naive over memory subsets.

Notes on this clone: The antigen is not known. One junction end disagrees with the germline gene, perhaps due to a read error.

The CDR3 extends over 14 amino acids. Germline V lookup: CDR1 SGHNT, CDR2 YYREEE (reference sequence). TCRdb keeps only in-frame clones here, not all; method: immunoSEQ multiplex PCR. This sample has around 720,000 clones, with around four fifths found just once. Investigators divided CD4+ cells into CD45RA+ naive and CD45RA-negative memory subsets. The V and J genes are TRBV5-4 and TRBJ2-1; D ambiguous. Sequencing was done on a sample of memory CD4+ T cells sorted from blood. Subset: CD45RA-negative fraction. The sequence was obtained from a woman aged 25 to 45 in good health. The CDR3 loop reads CASNLAYSYNEQFF. CDR3 nucleotides: TGTGCCAGCAACTTGGCATACTCCTACAATGAGCAGTTCTTC.